The rows below give T cell receptor beta chains drawn from one sample of a study of patients and donors after allogeneic stem cell transplantation. TCRdb passed the RT-PCR reads through MiXCR, listing each CDR3 protein once. The profile shows under 200,000 distinct CDR3 sequences, over 25% of them singletons. What was sequenced was blood, either unsorted or a sorted T cell fraction (not recorded which). The receptors come from a human donor who was either an allogeneic HSCT recipient or a stem cell or donor lymphocyte infusion donor (not recorded which). It is not recorded whose cells these are; they may come from a transplant donor. CDR3s include the opening cysteine and the closing phenylalanine or tryptophan. A D gene is named only where the DNA matches it firmly. The size entry is marked missing in some rows and otherwise reads once, few, many or a size class.

CDR3 DNA | CDR3 protein | J gene | clone size | V gene | D gene
TGTGCCAGCAGCGTAGTAACGGGTTACAATGAGCAGTTCTTC | CASSVVTGYNEQFF | TRBJ2-1 | NA | TRBV9 | NA
TGCGCCAGCAACGGACCGCAAGAGACCCAGTACTTC | CASNGPQETQYF | TRBJ2-5 | NA | TRBV5-1 | NA
TGCGCCAGCAGTTGGGACAGGGTACAGACCCAGTACTTC | CASSWDRVQTQYF | TRBJ2-5 | few | TRBV5-1 | TRBD1
TGCAGTGCTATTCTCGGGACAGGAGCTCGAAACACCATATATTTT | CSAILGTGARNTIYF | TRBJ1-3 | many | TRBV20-1 | TRBD1
TGTGCCAGCAGCCAAGACGGCGGGAGGGCCTCCAATGAGCAGTTCTTC | CASSQDGGRASNEQFF | TRBJ2-1 | NA | TRBV4-2 | TRBD2
TGTGCCAGCAGCTTATGGACTAGCGGGAGACAGCAGTTCTTC | CASSLWTSGRQQFF | TRBJ2-1 | NA | TRBV7-9 | TRBD2
TGCAGTGCCACATTCTACAATGAGCAGTTCTTC | CSATFYNEQFF | TRBJ2-1 | once | TRBV20-1 | NA
TGCGCCAGCAGCCCCTACCTAGCGGGAAAAACCGGGGAGCTGTTTTTT | CASSPYLAGKTGELFF | TRBJ2-2 | NA | TRBV5-1 | TRBD2
TGCGCCAGCAGCACGGGACAGACCGGACATGGAAACACCATATATTTT | CASSTGQTGHGNTIYF | TRBJ1-3 | NA | TRBV5-1 | TRBD1
TGTGCCAGCAGTTTTTATGCTAGCGGGAGAGACCAGTACTTC | CASSFYASGRDQYF | TRBJ2-5 | NA | TRBV12-3/TRBV12-4 | TRBD2
TGTGCCAGCAGCCCCCTCGAGACAGGCGGTAATGAAAAACTGTTTTTT | CASSPLETGGNEKLFF | TRBJ1-4 | NA | TRBV3-1 | NA
TGTGCCAGCAGCTTAAGGGAGTCTTCCCCAGATACGCAGTATTTT | CASSLRESSPDTQYF | TRBJ2-3 | NA | TRBV11-2 | NA
TGTGCCAGCACCACGACAGGGCGTGGCTACACCTTC | CASTTTGRGYTF | TRBJ1-2 | many | TRBV12-3/TRBV12-4 | TRBD1
TGCAGTGCTCATCGGACAGGGTATCGAAATTCACCCCTCCACTTT | CSAHRTGYRNSPLHF | TRBJ1-6 | many | TRBV20-1 | TRBD1
TGCAGTGCTATCGGGACAGCTAATCAGCCCCAGCATTTT | CSAIGTANQPQHF | TRBJ1-5 | few | TRBV20-1 | TRBD1
TGCAGCGTTGGGGGTGCCCCTTTTAGCAATCAGCCCCAGCATTTT | CSVGGAPFSNQPQHF | TRBJ1-5 | few | TRBV29-1 | NA
TGTGCCAGCAGACTGCATCACAGGGAGAATCAGCCCCAGCATTTT | CASRLHHRENQPQHF | TRBJ1-5 | few | TRBV6-2/TRBV6-3 | NA
TGTGCCAGCAGCGAGGACACAACAGATACGCAGTATTTT | CASSEDTTDTQYF | TRBJ2-3 | NA | TRBV5-4 | NA
TGTGCCAGTGCGGACAGAACTGAAGCTTTCTTT | CASADRTEAFF | TRBJ1-1 | NA | TRBV19 | NA
TGCAGCCCCACAGGGGGAGATACGCAGTATTTT | CSPTGGDTQYF | TRBJ2-3 | few | TRBV20-1 | TRBD1
TGCGCCAGCGAGGGAGGGACAGGAGGAGAGACCCAGTACTTC | CASEGGTGGETQYF | TRBJ2-5 | NA | TRBV4-1 | NA
TGTGCCAGCAGCTTAGATTCAGGAGGCAGGTGGAATCAGCCCCAGCATTTT | CASSLDSGGRWNQPQHF | TRBJ1-5 | few | TRBV11-2 | NA
TGTGCCAGCAGTTACCTGCCGGACTTATACTCCTACGAGCAGTACTTC | CASSYLPDLYSYEQYF | TRBJ2-7 | NA | TRBV6-2/TRBV6-3 | NA
TGCAGCGCCGCTGCCGGGCAGTCGACAGATACGCAGTATTTT | CSAAAGQSTDTQYF | TRBJ2-3 | NA | TRBV29-1 | NA
TGCAGTGCTAGAGATTGGGCCAGGAACACCGGGGAGCTGTTTTTT | CSARDWARNTGELFF | TRBJ2-2 | NA | TRBV20-1 | NA
TGTGCCAGCAGCTCGGGAGGTTTCCGGGAAAAACTGTTTTTT | CASSSGGFREKLFF | TRBJ1-4 | many | TRBV12-3/TRBV12-4 | NA
TGTGCCAGCAGTCCCACCCGGGACAGGGGGTATAGCAATCAGCCCCAGCATTTT | CASSPTRDRGYSNQPQHF | TRBJ1-5 | many | TRBV12-3/TRBV12-4 | TRBD1
TGCGCCAGCAGCGCAGGGACAGGTCAAGAGACCCAGTACTTC | CASSAGTGQETQYF | TRBJ2-5 | NA | TRBV5-1 | TRBD1
TGTGCCACCGGAGACAGGGGGCAAGAGACCCAGTACTTC | CATGDRGQETQYF | TRBJ2-5 | NA | TRBV10-3 | TRBD1
TGCGCCACCCAGGGGGCGCGAAGCAATCAGCCCCAGCATTTT | CATQGARSNQPQHF | TRBJ1-5 | few | TRBV10-2 | TRBD1
TGTGCCAGCAGCCCACGACAGGGTCGGGAGCAGTACTTC | CASSPRQGREQYF | TRBJ2-7 | NA | TRBV7-9 | TRBD1
TGTGCCAGCAGCTTAGAAACGGGAGGGCCGAGTGAGCAGTTCTTC | CASSLETGGPSEQFF | TRBJ2-1 | NA | TRBV7-9 | TRBD2
TGTGCCAGCAGCCGGGGACCTCCGAACACTGAAGCTTTCTTT | CASSRGPPNTEAFF | TRBJ1-1 | NA | TRBV7-3 | NA
TGCAGTGCTAGGAGGGACTGGGCAGCCTACCTTGACAATGAGCAGTTCTTC | CSARRDWAAYLDNEQFF | TRBJ2-1 | NA | TRBV20-1 | NA
TGCGCCAGCAGCCTAAACAGGGGGGACGGCTACACCTTC | CASSLNRGDGYTF | TRBJ1-2 | many | TRBV5-1 | TRBD1
TGTGCCAGCAGGACTACAGGAATCACAGATACGCAGTATTTT | CASRTTGITDTQYF | TRBJ2-3 | NA | TRBV6-5 | NA
TGTGCCAGCAAACAGGGGAGTTATGTCAATCAGCCCCAGCATTTT | CASKQGSYVNQPQHF | TRBJ1-5 | NA | TRBV6-2/TRBV6-3 | TRBD1
TGCAGTGCTCAGACTCGTAAAAGTCCCGAGCAGTACTTC | CSAQTRKSPEQYF | TRBJ2-7 | once | TRBV20-1 | NA
TGCGCCAGCAGCGCGGGACCGATCACCGGGGAGCTGTTTTTT | CASSAGPITGELFF | TRBJ2-2 | few | TRBV5-1 | NA
TGTGCCAGCAGCCCCGGACAGGTTTCCTACAATGAGCAGTTCTTC | CASSPGQVSYNEQFF | TRBJ2-1 | NA | TRBV7-2 | TRBD1
TGTGCCAGCAGTTTCCAAGATACGCAGTATTTT | CASSFQDTQYF | TRBJ2-3 | NA | TRBV12-3/TRBV12-4 | NA